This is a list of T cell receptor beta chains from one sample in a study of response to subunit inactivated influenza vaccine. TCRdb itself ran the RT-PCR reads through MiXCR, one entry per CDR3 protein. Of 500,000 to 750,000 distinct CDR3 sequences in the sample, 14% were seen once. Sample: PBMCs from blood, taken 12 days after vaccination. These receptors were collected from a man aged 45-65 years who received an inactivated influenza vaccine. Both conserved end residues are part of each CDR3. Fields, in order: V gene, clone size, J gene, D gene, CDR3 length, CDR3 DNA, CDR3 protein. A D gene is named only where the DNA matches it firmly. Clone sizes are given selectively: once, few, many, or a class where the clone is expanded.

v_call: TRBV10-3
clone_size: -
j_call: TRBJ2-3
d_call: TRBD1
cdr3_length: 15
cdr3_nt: TGTGCCATCAGCTCGAGACAGGGGAAGGCAGATACGCAGTATTTT
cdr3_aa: CAISSRQGKADTQYF

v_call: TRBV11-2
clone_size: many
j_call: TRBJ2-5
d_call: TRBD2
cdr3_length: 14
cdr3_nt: TGTGCCAGCAGCTTACTAGCGGGGGAAGAGACCCAGTACTTC
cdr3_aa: CASSLLAGEETQYF

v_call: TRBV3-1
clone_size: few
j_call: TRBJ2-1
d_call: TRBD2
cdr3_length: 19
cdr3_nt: TGTGCCAGCAGCCGTTGGGGACTAGCGGGGGTGAAATCCTACAATGAGCAGTTCTTC
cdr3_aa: CASSRWGLAGVKSYNEQFF

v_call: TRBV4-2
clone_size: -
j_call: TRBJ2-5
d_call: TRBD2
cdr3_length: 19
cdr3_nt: TGTGCCAGCAGCCAAGAATCGATTCAGATAGCGGGGGCCGCCGGGACCCAGTACTTC
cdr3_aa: CASSQESIQIAGAAGTQYF

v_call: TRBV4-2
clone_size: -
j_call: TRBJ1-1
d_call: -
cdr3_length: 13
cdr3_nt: TGTGCCAGCAGCCCAGAGACCCCCTTGGCGGCTTTCTTT
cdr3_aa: CASSPETPLAAFF

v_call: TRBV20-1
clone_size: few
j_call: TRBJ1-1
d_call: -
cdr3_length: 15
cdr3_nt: TGCAGTGCTAGTAACCGGGACTCGATGAACACTGAAGCTTTCTTT
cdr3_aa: CSASNRDSMNTEAFF

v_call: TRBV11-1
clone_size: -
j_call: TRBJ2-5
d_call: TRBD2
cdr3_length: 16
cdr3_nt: TGTGCCAGCAGCCAAGCTAGCGGCTCAGCGGGAGAGACCCAGTACTTC
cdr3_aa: CASSQASGSAGETQYF

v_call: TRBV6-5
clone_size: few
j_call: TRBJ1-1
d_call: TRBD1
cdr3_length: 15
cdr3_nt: TGTGCCAGCAGTTACGGACAGGGAATGAACACTGAAGCTTTCTTT
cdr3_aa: CASSYGQGMNTEAFF

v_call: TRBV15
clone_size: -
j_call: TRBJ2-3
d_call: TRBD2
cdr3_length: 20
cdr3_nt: TGTGCCACCAGCAGAGGATTCGGTTGGAGCGGGAGTCTTAGGACAGATACGCAGTATTTT
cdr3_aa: CATSRGFGWSGSLRTDTQYF

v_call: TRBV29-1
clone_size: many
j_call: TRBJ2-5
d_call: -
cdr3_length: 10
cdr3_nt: TGCAGCGTTGTTCAAGAGACCCAGTACTTC
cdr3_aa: CSVVQETQYF

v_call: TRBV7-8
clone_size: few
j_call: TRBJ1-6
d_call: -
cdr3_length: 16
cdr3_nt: TGTGCCAGCAGATCGAGGAGGGCCTCCTATAATTCACCCCTCCACTTT
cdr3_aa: CASRSRRASYNSPLHF

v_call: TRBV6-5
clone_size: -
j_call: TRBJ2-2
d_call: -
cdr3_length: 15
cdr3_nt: TGTGCCAGCAGTTATGGGGGTGGAAGCTCCGGGGAGCTGTTTTTT
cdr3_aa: CASSYGGGSSGELFF

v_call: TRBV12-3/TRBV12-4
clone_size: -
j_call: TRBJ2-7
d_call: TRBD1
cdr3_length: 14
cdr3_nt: TGTGCCAGCAGTCCCTGGGACAGCTCCTACGAGCAGTACTTC
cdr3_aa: CASSPWDSSYEQYF

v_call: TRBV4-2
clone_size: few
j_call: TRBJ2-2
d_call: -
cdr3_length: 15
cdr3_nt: TGTGCCAGCAGCCCATCGGGCTCGAACACCGGGGAGCTGTTTTTT
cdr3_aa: CASSPSGSNTGELFF

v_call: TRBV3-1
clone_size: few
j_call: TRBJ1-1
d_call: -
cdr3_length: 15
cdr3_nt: TGTGCCAGCAGCCCCCTCTGGGGTTTTGACACTGAAGCTTTCTTT
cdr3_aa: CASSPLWGFDTEAFF

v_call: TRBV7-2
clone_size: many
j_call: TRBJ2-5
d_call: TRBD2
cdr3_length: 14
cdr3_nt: TGTGCCAGCAGCCGTGGGACTACCCAAGAGACCCAGTACTTC
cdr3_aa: CASSRGTTQETQYF

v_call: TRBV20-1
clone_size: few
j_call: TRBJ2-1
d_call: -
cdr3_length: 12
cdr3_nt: TGCAGTGCTAGGGACAGTTACAATGAGCAGTTCTTC
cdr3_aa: CSARDSYNEQFF

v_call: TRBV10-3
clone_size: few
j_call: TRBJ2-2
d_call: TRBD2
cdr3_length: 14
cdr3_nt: TGTGCCAGCGGCGGGACTACGAACACCGGGGAGCTGTTTTTT
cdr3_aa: CASGGTTNTGELFF

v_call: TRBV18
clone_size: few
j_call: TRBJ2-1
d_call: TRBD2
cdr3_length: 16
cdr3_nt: TGTGCCAGCTCACGAACGGTTCTAGCGGGAGCCAATGAGCAGTTCTTC
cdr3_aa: CASSRTVLAGANEQFF

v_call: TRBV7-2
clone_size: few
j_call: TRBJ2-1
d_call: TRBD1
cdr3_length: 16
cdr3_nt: TGTGCCAGCAGCTCCCAGTACAGGGGTTACTACAATGAGCAGTTCTTC
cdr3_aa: CASSSQYRGYYNEQFF

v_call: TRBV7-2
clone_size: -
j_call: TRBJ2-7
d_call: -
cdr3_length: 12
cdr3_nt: TGTGCCAGCAGCCGGGACGTGGGGGAGCAGTACTTC
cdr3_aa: CASSRDVGEQYF

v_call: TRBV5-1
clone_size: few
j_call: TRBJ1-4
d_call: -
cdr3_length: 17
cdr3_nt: TGCGCCAGCAGCTTCCGGGACACCTCTGCAACTAATGAAAAACTGTTTTTT
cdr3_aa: CASSFRDTSATNEKLFF

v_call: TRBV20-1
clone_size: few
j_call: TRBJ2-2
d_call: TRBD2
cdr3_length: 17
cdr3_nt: TGCAGTGCAGAAGGTAGCGGGGGAACCGCGAACACCGGGGAGCTGTTTTTT
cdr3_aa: CSAEGSGGTANTGELFF

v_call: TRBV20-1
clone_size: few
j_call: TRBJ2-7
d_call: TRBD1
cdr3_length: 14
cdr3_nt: TGCAGTGCTTTTTCAGGACAGGGGGGCTACGAGCAGTACTTC
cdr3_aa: CSAFSGQGGYEQYF

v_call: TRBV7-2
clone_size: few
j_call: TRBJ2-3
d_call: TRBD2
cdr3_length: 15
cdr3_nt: TGTGCCAGCAACCTAATGGGGACTAAATCCGATACGCAGTATTTT
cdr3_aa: CASNLMGTKSDTQYF

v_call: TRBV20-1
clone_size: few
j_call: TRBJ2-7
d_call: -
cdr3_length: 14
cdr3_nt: TGCAGTGCTAGACCACCATCGGACTCGGGGGAGCAGTACTTC
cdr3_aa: CSARPPSDSGEQYF

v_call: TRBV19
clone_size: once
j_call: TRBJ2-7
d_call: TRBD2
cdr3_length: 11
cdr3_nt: TGTGCCAGCAGCGGGGGGCCCGAGCAGTACTTC
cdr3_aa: CASSGGPEQYF

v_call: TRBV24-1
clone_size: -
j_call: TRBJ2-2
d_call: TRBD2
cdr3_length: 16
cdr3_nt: TGTGCCACCAGTGCGCGAGCGGGACCACCAGGCGGGGAGCTGTTTTTT
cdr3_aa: CATSARAGPPGGELFF

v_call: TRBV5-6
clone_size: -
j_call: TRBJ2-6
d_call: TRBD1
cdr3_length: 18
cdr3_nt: TGTGCCAGCAGCATGCTCGGGACAGTTACCTCTGGGGCCAACGTCCTGACTTTC
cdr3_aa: CASSMLGTVTSGANVLTF

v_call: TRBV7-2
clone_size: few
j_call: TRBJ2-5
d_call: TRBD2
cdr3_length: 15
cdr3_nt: TGTGCCAGCAGCGTGACTAGCGGGACGTTTTTGACCCAGTACTTC
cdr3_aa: CASSVTSGTFLTQYF

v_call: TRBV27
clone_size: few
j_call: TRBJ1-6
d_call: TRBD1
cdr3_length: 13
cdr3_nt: TGTGCCAGCAGCGGACAGGGTGGTTCACCCCTCCACTTT
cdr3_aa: CASSGQGGSPLHF

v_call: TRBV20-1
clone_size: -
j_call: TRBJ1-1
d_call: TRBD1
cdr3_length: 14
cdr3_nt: TGCAGTGCCTCAACGACAGGGGCGAACACTGAAGCTTTCTTT
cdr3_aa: CSASTTGANTEAFF

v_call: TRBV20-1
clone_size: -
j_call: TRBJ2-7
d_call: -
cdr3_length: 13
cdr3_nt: TGCAGTGCTAGGGGTAGGTTAGGGTACGAGCAGTACTTC
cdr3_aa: CSARGRLGYEQYF

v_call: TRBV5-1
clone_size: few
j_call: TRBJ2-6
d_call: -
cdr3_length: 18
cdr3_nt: TGCGCCAGCAGCCCAAGAAGCACAGGCTACTCTGGGGCCAACGTCCTGACTTTC
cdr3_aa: CASSPRSTGYSGANVLTF

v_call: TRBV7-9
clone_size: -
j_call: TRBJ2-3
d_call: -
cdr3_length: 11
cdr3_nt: TGTGCTAAGGAGAGCACAGATACGCAGTATTTT
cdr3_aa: CAKESTDTQYF

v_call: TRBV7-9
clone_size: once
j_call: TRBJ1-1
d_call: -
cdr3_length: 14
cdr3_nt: TGTGCCAGCAGCTTACCTACGGGGAACACTGAAGCTTTCTTT
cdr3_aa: CASSLPTGNTEAFF

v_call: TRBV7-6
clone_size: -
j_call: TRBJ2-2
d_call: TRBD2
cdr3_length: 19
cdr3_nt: TGTGCCAGCAGCTTAAGGGGACTAGCGGGGGACCTTCGCACCGGGGAGCTGTTTTTT
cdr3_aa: CASSLRGLAGDLRTGELFF

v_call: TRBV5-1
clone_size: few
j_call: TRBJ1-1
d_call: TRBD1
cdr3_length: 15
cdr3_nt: TGCGCCAGCAGCTCCGGGACAGGGTCGTTAACTGAAGCTTTCTTT
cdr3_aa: CASSSGTGSLTEAFF

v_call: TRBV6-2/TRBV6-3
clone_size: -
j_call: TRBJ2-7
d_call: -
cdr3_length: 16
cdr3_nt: TGTGCCAGCAGTTACCGTATCAAGCTAAGGCCCTACGAGCAGTACTTC
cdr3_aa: CASSYRIKLRPYEQYF